This TCR beta chain is from a study of PD-1 blockade in classical Hodgkin lymphoma. Method: immunoSEQ multiplex PCR; TCRdb's copy keeps in-frame clones and lacks some. The table includes approximately 43,000 clones, about 88% detected once. General observations from the study: By C4D1, diversity of CD4+ TCRs had risen significantly, whereas that of CD8+ TCRs had not.

Concerning this clone itself: The antigen remains undetermined.

Every single patient, without exception, relapsed after autologous stem cell transplantation, and brentuximab vedotin exposure varied. Complete response, partial response or progressive disease made up the best responses. V lost 4 bases and J 0 bases, leaving 9 bases between the germline ends. Germline CDR1 LNHDA, CDR2 SQIVND (reference sequence). CDR3 length: 15 amino acids. The TCR comes from a human donor with classical Hodgkin lymphoma. This chain joins TRBV19 and TRBJ2-2; D might be TRBD1 (6 bases). The starting material was peripheral blood mononuclear cells (PBMCs), obtained before the second cycle of nivolumab. Here the CDR3 reads CASSTRTANTGELFF. CDR3 sequence (DNA): TGTGCCAGTAGTACCCGGACAGCGAACACCGGGGAGCTGTTTTTT.